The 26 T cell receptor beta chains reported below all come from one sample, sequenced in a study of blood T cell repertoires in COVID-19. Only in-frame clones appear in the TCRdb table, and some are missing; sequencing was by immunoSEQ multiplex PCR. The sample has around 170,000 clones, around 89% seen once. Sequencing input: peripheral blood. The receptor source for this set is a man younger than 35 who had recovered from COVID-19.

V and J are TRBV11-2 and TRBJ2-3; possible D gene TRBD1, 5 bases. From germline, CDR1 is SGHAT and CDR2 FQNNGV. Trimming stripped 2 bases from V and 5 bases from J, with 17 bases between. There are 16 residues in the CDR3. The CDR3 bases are TGTGCCAGCAGCTTACGAACAGGTCAGATCAAAGATACGCAGTATTTT. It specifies CASSLRTGQIKDTQYF. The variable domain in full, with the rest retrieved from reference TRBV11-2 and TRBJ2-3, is EAGVAQSPRYKIIEKRQSVAFWCNPISGHATLYWYQQILGQGPKLLIQFQNNGVVDDSQLPKDRFSAERLKGVDSTLKIQPAKLEDSAVYLCASSLRTGQIKDTQYFGPGTRLTVL.

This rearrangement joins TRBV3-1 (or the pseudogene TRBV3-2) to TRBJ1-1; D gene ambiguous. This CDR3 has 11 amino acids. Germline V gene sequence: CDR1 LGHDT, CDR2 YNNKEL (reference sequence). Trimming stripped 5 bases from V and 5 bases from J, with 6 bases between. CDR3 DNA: TGTGCCAGCAGCGGCAGAACTGAAGCTTTCTTT. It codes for CASSGRTEAFF.

The CDR3 DNA sequence: TGTGCCAGCAGTTTATGGGCGGGAGAGAATGAGCAGTTCTTC. Encoded protein: CASSLWAGENEQFF. J is TRBJ2-1 and V is TRBV28; 7 bases fit TRBD2. From germline, CDR1 is MDHEN and CDR2 SYDVKM. Trimming removed 0 bases from V and 7 bases from J; junction bases left unmatched: 3. The length of the CDR3 is 14 residues. Full variable domain (outside the CDR3, taken from reference TRBV28 and TRBJ2-1): DVKVTQSSRYLVKRTGEKVFLECVQDMDHENMFWYRQDPGLGLRLIYFSYDVKMKEKGDIPEGYSVSREKKERFSLILESASTNQTSMYLCASSLWAGENEQFFGPGTRLTVL.

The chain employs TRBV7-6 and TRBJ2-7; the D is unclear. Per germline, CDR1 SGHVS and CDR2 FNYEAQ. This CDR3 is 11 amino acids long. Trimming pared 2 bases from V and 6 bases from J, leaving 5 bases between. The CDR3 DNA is TGTGCCAGCAGCTTACCGGGCGAGCAGTACTTC. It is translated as CASSLPGEQYF. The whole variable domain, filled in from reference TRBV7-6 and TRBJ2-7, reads GAGVSQSPRYKVTKRGQDVALRCDPISGHVSLYWYRQALGQGPEFLTYFNYEAQQDKSGLPNDRFSAERPEGSISTLTIQRTEQRDSAMYRCASSLPGEQYFGPGTRLTVT.

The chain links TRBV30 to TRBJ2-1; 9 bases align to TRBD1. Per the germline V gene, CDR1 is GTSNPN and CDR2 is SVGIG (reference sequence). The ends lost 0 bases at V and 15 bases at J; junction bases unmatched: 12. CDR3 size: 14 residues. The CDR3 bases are TGTGCCTGGAGTGTACTACAGGGGGCCTTCTCGCGGTTCTTC. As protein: CAWSVLQGAFSRFF.

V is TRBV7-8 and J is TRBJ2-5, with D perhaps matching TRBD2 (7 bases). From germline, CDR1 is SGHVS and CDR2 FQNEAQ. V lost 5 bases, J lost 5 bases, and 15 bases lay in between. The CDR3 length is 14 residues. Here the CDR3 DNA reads TGTGCCAGCAGCCGAGGGGGGGAGGTTGAGACCCAGTACTTC. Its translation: CASSRGGEVETQYF. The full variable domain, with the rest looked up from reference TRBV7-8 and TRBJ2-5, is GAGVSQSPRYKVAKRGQDVALRCDPISGHVSLFWYQQALGQGPEFLTYFQNEAQLDKSGLPSDRFFAERPEGSVSTLKIQRTQQEDSAVYLCASSRGGEVETQYFGPGTRLLVL.

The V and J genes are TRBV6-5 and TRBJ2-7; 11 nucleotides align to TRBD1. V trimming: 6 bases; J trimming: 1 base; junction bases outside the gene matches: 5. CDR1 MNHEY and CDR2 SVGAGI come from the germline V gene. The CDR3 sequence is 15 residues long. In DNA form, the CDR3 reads TGTGCCAGCAGGGGGACAGGGGGGATATCCTACGAGCAGTACTTC. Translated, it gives CASRGTGGISYEQYF.

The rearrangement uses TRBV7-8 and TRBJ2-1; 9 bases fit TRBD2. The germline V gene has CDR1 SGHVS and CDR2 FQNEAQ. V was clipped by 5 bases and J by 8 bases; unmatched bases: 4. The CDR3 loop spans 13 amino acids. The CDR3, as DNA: TGTGCCAGCAGCCTGGGACTAGCCTATGAGCAGTTCTTC. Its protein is CASSLGLAYEQFF.

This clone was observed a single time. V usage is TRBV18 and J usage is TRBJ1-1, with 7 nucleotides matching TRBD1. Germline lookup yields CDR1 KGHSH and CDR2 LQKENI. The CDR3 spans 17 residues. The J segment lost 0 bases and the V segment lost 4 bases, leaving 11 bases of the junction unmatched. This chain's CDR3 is CASSRDSPTTLNTEAFF. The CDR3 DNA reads TGTGCCAGCTCACGGGACAGCCCCACTACCCTGAACACTGAAGCTTTCTTT.

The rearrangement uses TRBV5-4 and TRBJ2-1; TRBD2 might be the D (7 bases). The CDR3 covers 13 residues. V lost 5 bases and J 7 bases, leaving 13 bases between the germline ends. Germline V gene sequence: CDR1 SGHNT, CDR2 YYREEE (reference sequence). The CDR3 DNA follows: TGTGCCAGCAGAAGGGGGAGGGGAAATGAGCAGTTCTTC. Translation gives CASRRGRGNEQFF.

CDR3 residues: CASSPPTNSVEQYF. Here the CDR3 DNA reads TGTGCCAGCTCACCACCGACAAATTCGGTCGAGCAGTACTTC. The chain links TRBV18 to TRBJ2-7; D gene unclear. Trimming cost V 0 bases and J 6 bases, with 12 bases left between them. CDR1 and CDR2 from the germline V gene are KGHSH and LQKENI. The length of the CDR3 is 14 residues. Combining the CDR3 with reference TRBV18 and TRBJ2-7 gives the whole variable domain NAGVMQNPRHLVRRRGQEARLRCSPMKGHSHVYWYRQLPEEGLKFMVYLQKENIIDESGMPKERFSAEFPKEGPSILRIQQVVRGDSAAYFCASSPPTNSVEQYFGPGTRLTVT.

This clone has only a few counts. The chain's CDR3 is CASSEALGGHLNYGYTF. In DNA, the CDR3 is TGTGCCAGCAGTGAAGCGCTTGGAGGCCACCTTAACTATGGCTACACCTTC. J is TRBJ1-2 and V is TRBV2, with D hard to call. V was clipped by 0 bases and J by 1 base, with 15 bases between them. Germline CDR1 SNHLY, CDR2 FYNNEI. This CDR3 has 17 residues.

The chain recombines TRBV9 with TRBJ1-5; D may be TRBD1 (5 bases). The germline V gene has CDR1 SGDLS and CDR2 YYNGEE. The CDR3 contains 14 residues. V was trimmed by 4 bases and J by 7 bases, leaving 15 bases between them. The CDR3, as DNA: TGTGCCAGCAGCCCCTCCCAGGGTGCGCAGCCCCAGCATTTT. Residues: CASSPSQGAQPQHF.

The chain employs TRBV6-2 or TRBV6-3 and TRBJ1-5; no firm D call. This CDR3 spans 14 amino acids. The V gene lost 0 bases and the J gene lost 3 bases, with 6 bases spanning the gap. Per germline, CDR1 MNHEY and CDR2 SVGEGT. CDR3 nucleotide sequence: TGTGCCAGCAGTTACTCGGTCTACAATCAGCCCCAGCATTTT. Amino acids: CASSYSVYNQPQHF.

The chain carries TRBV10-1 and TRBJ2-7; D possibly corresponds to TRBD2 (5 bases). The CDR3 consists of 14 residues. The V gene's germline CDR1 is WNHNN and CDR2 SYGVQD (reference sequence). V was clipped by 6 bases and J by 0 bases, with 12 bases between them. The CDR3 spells CASSPNGLSYEQYF. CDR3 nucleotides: TGCGCCAGCAGCCCTAACGGACTCTCCTACGAGCAGTACTTC.

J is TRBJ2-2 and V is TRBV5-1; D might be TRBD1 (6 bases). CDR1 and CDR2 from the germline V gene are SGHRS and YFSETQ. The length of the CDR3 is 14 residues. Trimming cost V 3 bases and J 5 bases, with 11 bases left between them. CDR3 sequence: CASSSATGTGELFF. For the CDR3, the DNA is TGCGCCAGCAGCTCCGCTACAGGGACCGGGGAGCTGTTTTTT.

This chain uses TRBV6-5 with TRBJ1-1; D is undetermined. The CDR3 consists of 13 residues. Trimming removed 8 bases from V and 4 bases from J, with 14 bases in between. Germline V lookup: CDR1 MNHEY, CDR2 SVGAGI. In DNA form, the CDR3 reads TGTGCCAGCTTCTGGGCGCTTGGCACTGAAGCTTTCTTT. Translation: CASFWALGTEAFF.

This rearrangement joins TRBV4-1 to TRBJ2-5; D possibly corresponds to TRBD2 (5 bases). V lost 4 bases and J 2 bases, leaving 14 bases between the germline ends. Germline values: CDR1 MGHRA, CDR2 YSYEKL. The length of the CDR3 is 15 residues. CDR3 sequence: CASSPRRGKQETQYF. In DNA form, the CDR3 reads TGCGCCAGCAGCCCCCGTCGGGGAAAACAAGAGACCCAGTACTTC.

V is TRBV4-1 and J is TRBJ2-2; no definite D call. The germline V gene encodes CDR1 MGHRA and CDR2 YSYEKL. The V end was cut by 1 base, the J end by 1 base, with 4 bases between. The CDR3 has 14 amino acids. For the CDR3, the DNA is TGCGCCAGCAGCCAAGTTCAGAACACCGGGGAGCTGTTTTTT. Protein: CASSQVQNTGELFF.

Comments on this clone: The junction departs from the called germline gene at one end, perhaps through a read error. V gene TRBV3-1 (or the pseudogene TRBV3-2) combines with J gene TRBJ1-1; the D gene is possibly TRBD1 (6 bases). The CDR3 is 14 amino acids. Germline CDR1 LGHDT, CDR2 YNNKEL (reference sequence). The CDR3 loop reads CTSSNLQGNTEAFF. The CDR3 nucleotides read TGTACCAGCAGCAACTTACAGGGGAACACTGAAGCTTTCTTT.

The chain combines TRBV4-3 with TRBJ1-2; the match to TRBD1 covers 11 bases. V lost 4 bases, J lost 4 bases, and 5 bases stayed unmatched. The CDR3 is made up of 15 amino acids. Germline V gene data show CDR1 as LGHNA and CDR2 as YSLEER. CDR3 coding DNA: TGCGCCAGCAGCCGCGCGGGGACAGGGGGCTATGGCTACACCTTC. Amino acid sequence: CASSRAGTGGYGYTF.

In nucleotides, the CDR3 is TGTGCCAGCACCCCCAGTTCTCCGCTGGCTGAAGCTTTCTTT. It specifies CASTPSSPLAEAFF. The gene calls are TRBV3-1 (or the pseudogene TRBV3-2) and TRBJ1-1; no clear D. The germline V gene has CDR1 LGHDT and CDR2 YNNKEL (reference sequence). Trimming cost V 7 bases and J 6 bases, with 18 bases left between them. This CDR3 contains 14 residues.

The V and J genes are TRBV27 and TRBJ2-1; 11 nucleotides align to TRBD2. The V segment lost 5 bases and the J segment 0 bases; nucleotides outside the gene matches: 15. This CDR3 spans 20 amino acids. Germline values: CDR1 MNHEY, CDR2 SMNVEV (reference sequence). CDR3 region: CASSNTPGLAVLTSYNEQFF. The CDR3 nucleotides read TGTGCCAGCAGTAACACCCCGGGACTAGCGGTTCTTACCTCCTACAATGAGCAGTTCTTC.

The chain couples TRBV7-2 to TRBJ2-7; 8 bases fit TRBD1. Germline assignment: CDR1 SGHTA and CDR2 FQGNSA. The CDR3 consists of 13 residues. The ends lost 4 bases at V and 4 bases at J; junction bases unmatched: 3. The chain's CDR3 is CASSSDRVYEQYF. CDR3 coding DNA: TGTGCCAGCAGCTCGGACAGGGTATACGAGCAGTACTTC.

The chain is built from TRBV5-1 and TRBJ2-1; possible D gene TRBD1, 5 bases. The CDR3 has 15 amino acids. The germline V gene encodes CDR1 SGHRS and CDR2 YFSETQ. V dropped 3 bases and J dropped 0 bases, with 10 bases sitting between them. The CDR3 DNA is TGCGCCAGCAGCTCTAGTAGGGGCTCCTACAATGAGCAGTTCTTC. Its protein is CASSSSRGSYNEQFF.

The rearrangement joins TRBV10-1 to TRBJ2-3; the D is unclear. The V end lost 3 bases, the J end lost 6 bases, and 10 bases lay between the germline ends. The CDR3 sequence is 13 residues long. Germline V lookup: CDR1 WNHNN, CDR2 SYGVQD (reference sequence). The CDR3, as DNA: TGCGCCAGCAGTGAAACCCGGTTGGATACGCAGTATTTT. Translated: CASSETRLDTQYF.